Each of the 23 T cell receptor beta chains below was sequenced from the same sample in a study of blood T cell repertoires in COVID-19. Libraries were prepared by immunoSEQ multiplex PCR; TCRdb keeps only in-frame clonotypes and omits some of them. The table includes more than 20,000 clones, roughly 90% detected once. The sample comprised peripheral blood. All receptors derive from a human donor in a cohort sampled during active COVID-19.

The chain couples TRBV6-6 to TRBJ1-1; D call uncertain. The CDR3 is 13 residues long. V gave up 2 bases and J gave up 1 base, with 5 bases separating them. Germline CDR1 reads MNHNY; CDR2 reads SVGAGI (reference sequence). This CDR3 is CASSYGPNTEAFF. CDR3 DNA sequence: TGTGCCAGCAGTTACGGCCCGAACACTGAAGCTTTCTTT.

This rearrangement joins TRBV7-9 to TRBJ2-7; 7 bases match TRBD1. This CDR3 is 15 amino acids long. Germline V lookup: CDR1 SEHNR, CDR2 FQNEAQ (reference sequence). J lost 4 bases, V lost 4 bases, and 10 bases had no gene match. This CDR3 reads CASSSQGVGAYEQYF. DNA of the CDR3: TGTGCCAGCAGCTCCCAGGGGGTGGGGGCGTACGAGCAGTACTTC. Complete variable domain (other parts from reference TRBV7-9 and TRBJ2-7): DTGVSQNPRHKITKRGQNVTFRCDPISEHNRLYWYRQTLGQGPEFLTYFQNEAQLEKSRLLSDRFSAERPKGSFSTLEIQRTEQGDSAMYLCASSSQGVGAYEQYFGPGTRLTVT.

The rearrangement joins TRBV24-1 to TRBJ2-4; 8 positions agree with TRBD1. This CDR3 region has 17 residues. Germline CDR1 KGHDR, CDR2 SFDVKD. Unmatched junction bases numbered 6, after V lost 2 bases and J lost 1 base. CDR3: CATSDSGQGAAKNIQYF. For the CDR3, the DNA is TGTGCCACCAGTGATTCTGGACAGGGAGCGGCCAAAAACATTCAGTACTTC.

The rearrangement uses TRBV5-6 and TRBJ1-6; tentative D call: TRBD1 (6 bases). V lost 0 bases, J lost 7 bases, and 8 bases lay in between. The CDR3 has 14 amino acids. The germline gives CDR1 SGHDT, CDR2 YYEEEE. The CDR3 reads CASSLGQGNSPLHF. CDR3 coding DNA: TGTGCCAGCAGCTTGGGGCAGGGGAATTCACCCCTCCACTTT.

In DNA, the CDR3 is TGTGCCAGCAGCGCGGGGGACAGGGCGTTCTTC. This gives the protein CASSAGDRAFF. The genes are TRBV14 and TRBJ2-1; 9 nucleotides agree with TRBD1. J lost 15 bases, V lost 5 bases, and 5 bases had no gene match. CDR1 is SGHDN and CDR2 is FVKESK in the germline V gene. The CDR3 is 11 amino acids.

The chain uses TRBV19 and TRBJ2-7; D possibly corresponds to TRBD1 (7 bases). Trimming removed 4 bases from V and 5 bases from J, with 18 bases in between. The CDR3 length is 15 residues. Germline assignment: CDR1 LNHDA and CDR2 SQIVND (reference sequence). CDR3 bases: TGTGCCAGTAGTACTCGGACAGGAGGGACGGACGAGCAGTACTTC. This encodes CASSTRTGGTDEQYF. The full variable domain, rest sourced from reference TRBV19 and TRBJ2-7, is DGGITQSPKYLFRKEGQNVTLSCEQNLNHDAMYWYRQDPGQGLRLIYYSQIVNDFQKGDIAEGYSVSREKKESFPLTVTSAQKNPTAFYLCASSTRTGGTDEQYFGPGTRLTVT.

V gene TRBV4-3 combines with J gene TRBJ2-3; 14 bases match TRBD2. The CDR3 is 17 residues long. J gave up 6 bases and V 1 base, and 6 bases lay outside the gene matches. CDR1 LGHNA and CDR2 YSLEER come from the germline V gene. The CDR3 loop reads CASSQGLAGGPGDTQYF. CDR3 in DNA: TGCGCCAGCAGCCAAGGACTAGCGGGAGGGCCAGGGGATACGCAGTATTTT.

The genes are TRBV5-8 and TRBJ2-1, with D possibly matching TRBD1 (5 bases). Trimming removed 7 bases at V and 4 bases at J, with 15 bases between. This CDR3 has 14 residues. Germline V CDR1 and CDR2: SGHTS, YDEGEE. CDR3 in amino acids: CASLSWGGYNEQFF. The CDR3, as DNA: TGTGCCAGCCTATCTTGGGGCGGATACAATGAGCAGTTCTTC. The whole variable domain, remainder taken from reference TRBV5-8 and TRBJ2-1, is EAGVTQSPTHLIKTRGQQATLRCSPISGHTSVYWYQQALGLGLQFLLWYDEGEERNRGNFPPRFSGRQFPNYSSELNVNALELEDSALYLCASLSWGGYNEQFFGPGTRLTVL.

V gene TRBV6-5 combines with J gene TRBJ2-1; TRBD1 agrees at 8 bases. With 0 bases clipped from V and 7 bases from J, the junction kept 8 bases outside the gene matches. The CDR3 length is 16 residues. Germline-derived CDR1 and CDR2 are MNHEY and SVGAGI. The CDR3 DNA reads TGTGCCAGCAGTTACTCACCGAGACAGGGGTTAAATGAGCAGTTCTTC. Protein sequence: CASSYSPRQGLNEQFF.

This clone has only a few counts. The chain carries TRBV30 and TRBJ2-7; the match to TRBD1 covers 10 bases. V lost 1 base to trimming and J lost 0 bases; unmatched junction nucleotides: 6. In germline, CDR1 is GTSNPN, CDR2 SVGIG (reference sequence). This CDR3 is built from 16 residues. The CDR3 DNA follows: TGTGCCTGGAGTGAGTGGACAGGGGGGCCCTCCTACGAGCAGTACTTC. Translation gives CAWSEWTGGPSYEQYF.

The chain carries TRBV2 and TRBJ2-2; TRBD1 aligns across 9 bases. Germline CDR1 reads SNHLY; CDR2 reads FYNNEI. Trimming removed 6 bases from V and 5 bases from J; junction bases left unmatched: 1. The CDR3 totals 13 residues. The CDR3 here is CASRQGATGELFF. CDR3 nucleotide sequence: TGTGCCAGCAGACAGGGGGCTACCGGGGAGCTGTTTTTT. The full variable domain, with the rest looked up from reference TRBV2 and TRBJ2-2, is EPEVTQTPSHQVTQMGQEVILRCVPISNHLYFYWYRQILGQKVEFLVSFYNNEISEKSEIFDDQFSVERPDGSNFTLKIRSTKLEDSAMYFCASRQGATGELFFGEGSRLTVL.

This rearrangement joins TRBV28 to TRBJ1-6; D might be TRBD1 (5 bases). The CDR3 length is 17 residues. Trimming took off 4 bases at V and 1 base at J, with 14 bases between the two ends. CDR1 and CDR2 (germline): MDHEN, SYDVKM. As DNA, the CDR3 is TGTGCCAGCAGTTCGGGGCGCGGGAGGTCCTATAATTCACCCCTCCACTTT. Encoded protein: CASSSGRGRSYNSPLHF.

The V and J genes are TRBV5-4 and TRBJ2-3; a weak D match, TRBD2 (6 bases). This CDR3 spans 16 amino acids. Looked up from germline, CDR1 is SGHNT and CDR2 is YYREEE (reference sequence). The germline V and J ends were trimmed by 6 bases and 1 base, with 18 bases remaining between them. The CDR3 reads CASTGEAGMGTDTQYF. The CDR3 coding sequence is TGTGCCAGCACCGGGGAGGCGGGAATGGGCACAGATACGCAGTATTTT.

The chain links TRBV12-3 or TRBV12-4 to TRBJ2-7, with D uncertain. The CDR3 totals 13 residues. Trimming removed 4 bases at V and 2 bases at J, with 9 bases between. The CDR3 loop reads CASSSLSTYEQYF. CDR3 DNA: TGTGCCAGCAGTTCTCTTTCTACCTACGAGCAGTACTTC.

The chain links TRBV3-1 (or the pseudogene TRBV3-2) to TRBJ1-2, with 9 bases aligning to TRBD1. The V segment lost 4 bases and the J segment 8 bases; nucleotides outside the gene matches: 14. Germline CDR1 is LGHDT and CDR2 is YNNKEL (reference sequence). This CDR3 is built from 16 residues. CDR3 DNA sequence: TGTGCCAGCAGCCTATCCAGATTACAGGGGGCGCAGGGCTACACCTTC. Amino acid sequence: CASSLSRLQGAQGYTF.

The chain uses TRBV14 and TRBJ2-3; D is unclear. The CDR3 is 13 amino acids. The germline V gene encodes CDR1 SGHDN and CDR2 FVKESK. V gave up 4 bases and J gave up 3 bases, with 8 bases separating them. The CDR3 DNA sequence: TGTGCCAGCAGCCTTTTGAGTACAGATACGCAGTATTTT. This codes for CASSLLSTDTQYF.

This chain links TRBV24-1 with TRBJ2-3; the match to TRBD1 covers 9 bases. The CDR3 is made up of 18 amino acids. Trimming at V came to 1 base and at J to 5 bases, leaving 12 bases not matched to a gene. From germline, CDR1 is KGHDR and CDR2 SFDVKD. The CDR3 spells CATSDFGRRQGEGDTQYF. The CDR3 nucleotides are TGTGCCACCAGTGATTTCGGGCGAAGACAGGGGGAAGGAGATACGCAGTATTTT.

The chain uses TRBV5-4 and TRBJ1-6; 9 bases agree with TRBD1. Germline V gives CDR1 SGHNT, CDR2 YYREEE (reference sequence). Trimming cost V 6 bases and J 4 bases; bases outside gene matches: 5. The CDR3 runs 15 residues. CDR3 amino acids: CASTTGGAYNSPLHF. The DNA for the CDR3 is TGTGCCAGCACCACAGGGGGCGCGTATAATTCACCCCTCCACTTT.

This rearrangement joins TRBV6-2 or TRBV6-3 to TRBJ2-3; 7 positions match TRBD2. With 0 bases clipped from V and 0 bases from J, the junction kept 9 bases outside the gene matches. Per the germline V gene, CDR1 is MNHEY and CDR2 is SVGEGT. The CDR3 consists of 18 residues. CDR3 nucleotides: TGTGCCAGCAGTTACTCGAGGAGCGCTAGCGGCAGCACAGATACGCAGTATTTT. It is translated as CASSYSRSASGSTDTQYF.

V gene TRBV29-1 combines with J gene TRBJ1-3; no firm D call. Germline values: CDR1 SQVTM, CDR2 ANQGSEA. V was shortened by 4 bases and J by 0 bases, with 7 bases between the two germline ends. This CDR3 has 13 amino acids. The CDR3 coding sequence is TGCAGCGTTGCGGAGTTCTCTGGAAACACCATATATTTT. As protein: CSVAEFSGNTIYF.

This clone showed up just once. V and J are TRBV19 and TRBJ1-3; 7 bases line up with TRBD1. J gave up 0 bases and V 7 bases, and 9 bases lay outside the gene matches. Germline values: CDR1 LNHDA, CDR2 SQIVND (reference sequence). The CDR3 loop spans 16 amino acids. CDR3 sequence (DNA): TGTGCCAGTACAACCCAGGGGGTCTCCTCTGGAAACACCATATATTTT. Protein product: CASTTQGVSSGNTIYF.

The chain is built from TRBV7-2 and TRBJ2-3; weak D call: TRBD1 (5 bases). Deletions cut 3 bases from V and 2 bases from J, with 15 bases between. Germline CDR1 SGHTA, CDR2 FQGNSA. The CDR3 has 16 amino acids. CDR3 in DNA: TGTGCCAGCAGCTTTAGACAGTCTCGCCCCACAGATACGCAGTATTTT. It encodes CASSFRQSRPTDTQYF.

DNA of the CDR3: TGTGCCAGCACCTTAACTAGCGGGAGGGCCTACGAGCAGTACTTC. This encodes CASTLTSGRAYEQYF. This rearrangement joins TRBV6-6 to TRBJ2-7, with TRBD2 identical over 13 bases. Germline CDR1 MNHNY, CDR2 SVGAGI (reference sequence). CDR3 length: 15 amino acids. The V segment lost 7 bases and the J segment 2 bases; nucleotides outside the gene matches: 5.